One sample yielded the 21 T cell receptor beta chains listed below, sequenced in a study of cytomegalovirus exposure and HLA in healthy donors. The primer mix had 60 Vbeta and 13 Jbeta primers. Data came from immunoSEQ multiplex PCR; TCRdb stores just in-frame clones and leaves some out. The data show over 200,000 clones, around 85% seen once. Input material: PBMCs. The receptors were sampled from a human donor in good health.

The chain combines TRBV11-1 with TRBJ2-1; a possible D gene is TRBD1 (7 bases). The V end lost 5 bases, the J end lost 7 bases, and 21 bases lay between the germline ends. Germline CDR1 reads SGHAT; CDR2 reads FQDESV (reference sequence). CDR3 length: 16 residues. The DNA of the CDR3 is TGTGCCAGCAGCATGAACAGGGGACTTTTGGGAAATGAGCAGTTCTTC. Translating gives CASSMNRGLLGNEQFF.

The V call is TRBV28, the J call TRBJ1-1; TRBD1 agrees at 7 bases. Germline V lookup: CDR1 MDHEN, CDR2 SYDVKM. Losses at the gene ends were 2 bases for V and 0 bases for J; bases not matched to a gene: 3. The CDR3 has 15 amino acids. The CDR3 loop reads CASSLRGQLNTEAFF. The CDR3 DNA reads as TGTGCCAGCAGTTTAAGGGGACAGCTGAACACTGAAGCTTTCTTT.

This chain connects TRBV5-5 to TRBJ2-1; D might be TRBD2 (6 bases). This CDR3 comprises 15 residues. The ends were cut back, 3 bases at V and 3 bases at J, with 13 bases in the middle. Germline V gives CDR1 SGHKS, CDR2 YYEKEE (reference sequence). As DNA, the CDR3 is TGTGCCAGCAGCTACTCGGGAGCTCTCTACAATGAGCAGTTCTTC. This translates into CASSYSGALYNEQFF.

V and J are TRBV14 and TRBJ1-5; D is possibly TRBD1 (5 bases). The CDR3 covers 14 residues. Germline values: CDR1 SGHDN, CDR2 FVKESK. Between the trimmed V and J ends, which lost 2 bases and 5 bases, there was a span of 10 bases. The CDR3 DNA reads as TGTGCCAGCAGCCAATCGGGAGGGGATCAGCCCCAGCATTTT. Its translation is CASSQSGGDQPQHF.

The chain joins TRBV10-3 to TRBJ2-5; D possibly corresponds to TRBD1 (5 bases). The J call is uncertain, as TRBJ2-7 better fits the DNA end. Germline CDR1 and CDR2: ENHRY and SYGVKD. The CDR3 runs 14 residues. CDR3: CAISFSGKTYEQYF. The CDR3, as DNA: TGTGCCATCAGTTTCTCAGGGAAAACCTACGAGCAGTACTTC.

CDR3 coding DNA: TGCAGCGTCGGACCGGGACAGAAACATTTCGGGACCCAGTACTTC. Translation gives CSVGPGQKHFGTQYF. The rearrangement links TRBV29-1 to TRBJ2-5, with 7 bases lining up with TRBD1. With 6 bases clipped from V and 7 bases from J, the junction kept 17 bases outside the gene matches. Germline-derived CDR1 and CDR2 are SQVTM and ANQGSEA. The CDR3 runs to 15 residues.

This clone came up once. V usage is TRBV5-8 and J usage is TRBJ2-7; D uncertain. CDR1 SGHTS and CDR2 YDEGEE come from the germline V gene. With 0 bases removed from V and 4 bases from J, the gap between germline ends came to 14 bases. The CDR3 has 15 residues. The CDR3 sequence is CASSLVMANRYEQYF. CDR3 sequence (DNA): TGTGCCAGCAGCTTGGTAATGGCCAACAGATACGAGCAGTACTTC.

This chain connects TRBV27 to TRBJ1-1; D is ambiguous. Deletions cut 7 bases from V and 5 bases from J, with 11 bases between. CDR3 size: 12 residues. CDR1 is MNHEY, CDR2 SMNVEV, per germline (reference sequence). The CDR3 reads CASKGVGTEAFF. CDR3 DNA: TGTGCCAGCAAGGGAGTCGGGACTGAAGCTTTCTTT.

CDR3 sequence: CASSPDRDYQETQYF. CDR3 DNA sequence: TGTGCCAGTAGCCCCGACCGGGACTATCAAGAGACCCAGTACTTC. The V call is TRBV19, the J call TRBJ2-5; 7 bases agree with TRBD2. The junction had 9 bases not matched to a gene; V was cut back by 6 bases and J by 2 bases. The V gene's germline CDR1 is LNHDA and CDR2 SQIVND (reference sequence). The CDR3 length is 15 residues.

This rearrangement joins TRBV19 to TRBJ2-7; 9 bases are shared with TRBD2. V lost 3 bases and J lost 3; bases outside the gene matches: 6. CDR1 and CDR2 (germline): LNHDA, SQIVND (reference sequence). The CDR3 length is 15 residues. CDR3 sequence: CASSIAGGFVYEQYF. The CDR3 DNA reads TGTGCCAGTAGTATTGCGGGAGGGTTTGTCTACGAGCAGTACTTC.

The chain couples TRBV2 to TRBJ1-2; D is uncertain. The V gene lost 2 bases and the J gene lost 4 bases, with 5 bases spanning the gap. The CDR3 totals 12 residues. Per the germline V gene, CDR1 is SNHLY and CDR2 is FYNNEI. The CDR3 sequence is CASSERIYGYTF. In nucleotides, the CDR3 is TGTGCCAGCAGTGAACGTATCTATGGCTACACCTTC.

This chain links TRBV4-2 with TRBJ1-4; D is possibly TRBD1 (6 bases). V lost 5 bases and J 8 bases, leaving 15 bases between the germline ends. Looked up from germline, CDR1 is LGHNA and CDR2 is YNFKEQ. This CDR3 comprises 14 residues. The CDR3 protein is CASSTRDTGEKLFF. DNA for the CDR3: TGTGCCAGCAGCACACGGGACACAGGAGAAAAACTGTTTTTT.

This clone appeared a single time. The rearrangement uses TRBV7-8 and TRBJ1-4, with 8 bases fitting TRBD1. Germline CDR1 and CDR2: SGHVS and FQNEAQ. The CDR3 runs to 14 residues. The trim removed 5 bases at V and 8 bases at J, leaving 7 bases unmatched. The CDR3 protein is CASSLGQVDEKLFF. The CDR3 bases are TGTGCCAGCAGCCTGGGACAGGTGGACGAAAAACTGTTTTTT.

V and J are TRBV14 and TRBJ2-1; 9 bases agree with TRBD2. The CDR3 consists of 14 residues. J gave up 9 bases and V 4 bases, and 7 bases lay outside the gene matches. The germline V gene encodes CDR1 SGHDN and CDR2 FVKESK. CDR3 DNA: TGTGCCAGCAGCCGGACTGGAGCGGGGGGTGAGCAGTTCTTC. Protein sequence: CASSRTGAGGEQFF. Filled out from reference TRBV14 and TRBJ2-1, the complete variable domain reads EAGVTQFPSHSVIEKGQTVTLRCDPISGHDNLYWYRRVMGKEIKFLLHFVKESKQDESGMPNNRFLAERTGGTYSTLKVQPAELEDSGVYFCASSRTGAGGEQFFGPGTRLTVL.

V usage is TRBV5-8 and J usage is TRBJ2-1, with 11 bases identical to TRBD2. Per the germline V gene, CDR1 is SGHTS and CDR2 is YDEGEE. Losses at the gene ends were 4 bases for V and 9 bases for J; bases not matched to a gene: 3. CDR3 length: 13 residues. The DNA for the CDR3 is TGTGCCAGCAGCACTAGCGGGAGTCTTGAGCAGTTCTTC. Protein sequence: CASSTSGSLEQFF.

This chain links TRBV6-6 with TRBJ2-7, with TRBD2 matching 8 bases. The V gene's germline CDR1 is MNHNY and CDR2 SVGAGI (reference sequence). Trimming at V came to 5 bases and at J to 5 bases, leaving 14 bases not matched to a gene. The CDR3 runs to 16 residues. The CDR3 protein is CASSPPAGGAVHEQYF. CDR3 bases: TGTGCCAGCAGTCCCCCCGCCGGGGGGGCGGTCCACGAGCAGTACTTC.

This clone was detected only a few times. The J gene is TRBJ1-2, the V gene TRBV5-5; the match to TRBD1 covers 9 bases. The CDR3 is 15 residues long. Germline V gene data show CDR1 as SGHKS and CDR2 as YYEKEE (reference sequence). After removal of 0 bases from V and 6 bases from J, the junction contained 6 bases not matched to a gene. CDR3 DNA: TGTGCCAGCAGCTTGGCTTCACAGGGGGCTGATGGCTACACCTTC. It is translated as CASSLASQGADGYTF.

Here the CDR3 reads CASSSSGSTKNQPQHF. The CDR3 region has the DNA TGTGCCAGCAGCAGCTCCGGGTCCACAAAAAATCAGCCCCAGCATTTT. This chain connects TRBV5-8 to TRBJ1-5; D gene ambiguous. This CDR3 spans 16 amino acids. Germline CDR1 is SGHTS and CDR2 is YDEGEE. The germline V and J ends were trimmed by 4 bases and 4 bases, with 18 bases remaining between them.

The CDR3 DNA is TGTGCCAGCGGCAGCGGGAGCTCCTACAATGAGCAGTTCTTC. The encoded protein is CASGSGSSYNEQFF. The V and J genes are TRBV28 and TRBJ2-1, with 8 positions matching TRBD2. There are 14 residues in the CDR3. Germline CDR1 MDHEN, CDR2 SYDVKM. The V gene end was trimmed by 8 bases and the J gene end by 0 bases; junction bases not matched to a gene: 3. Combining the CDR3 with reference TRBV28 and TRBJ2-1 gives the whole variable domain DVKVTQSSRYLVKRTGEKVFLECVQDMDHENMFWYRQDPGLGLRLIYFSYDVKMKEKGDIPEGYSVSREKKERFSLILESASTNQTSMYLCASGSGSSYNEQFFGPGTRLTVL.

CDR3 sequence (DNA): TGCGCCAGCAGCCCTGGCGGGACTAGCGGGAGACCCACCTACAATGAGCAGTTCTTC. Residues: CASSPGGTSGRPTYNEQFF. This rearrangement joins TRBV5-1 to TRBJ2-1; 14 bases match TRBD2. The CDR3 covers 19 residues. Germline V CDR1 and CDR2: SGHRS, YFSETQ. The trim removed 4 bases at V and 2 bases at J, leaving 11 bases unmatched. The variable domain in full, completed from reference TRBV5-1 and TRBJ2-1, reads KAGVTQTPRYLIKTRGQQVTLSCSPISGHRSVSWYQQTPGQGLQFLFEYFSETQRNKGNFPGRFSGRQFSNSRSEMNVSTLELGDSALYLCASSPGGTSGRPTYNEQFFGPGTRLTVL.

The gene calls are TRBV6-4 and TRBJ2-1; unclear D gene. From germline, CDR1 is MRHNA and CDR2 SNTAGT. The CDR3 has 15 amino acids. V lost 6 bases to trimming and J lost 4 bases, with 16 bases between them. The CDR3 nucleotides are TGTGCCAGCAGGGAGCTCAGTCGTCGGTACAATGAGCAGTTCTTC. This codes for CASRELSRRYNEQFF.